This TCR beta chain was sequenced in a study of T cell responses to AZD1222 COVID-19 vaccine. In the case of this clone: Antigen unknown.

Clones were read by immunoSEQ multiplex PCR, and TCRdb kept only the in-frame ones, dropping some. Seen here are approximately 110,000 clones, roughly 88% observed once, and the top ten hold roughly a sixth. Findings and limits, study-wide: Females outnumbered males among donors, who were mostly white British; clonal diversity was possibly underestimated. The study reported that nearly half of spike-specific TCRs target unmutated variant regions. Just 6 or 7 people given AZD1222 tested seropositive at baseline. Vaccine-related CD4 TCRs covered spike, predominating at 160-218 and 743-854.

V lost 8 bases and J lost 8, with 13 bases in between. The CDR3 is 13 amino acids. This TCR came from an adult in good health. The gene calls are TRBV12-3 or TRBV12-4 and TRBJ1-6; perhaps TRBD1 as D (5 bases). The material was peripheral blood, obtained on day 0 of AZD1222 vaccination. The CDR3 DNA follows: TGTGCCAGCGCCCGGCAGGGACATTCACCCCTCCACTTT. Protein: CASARQGHSPLHF.